These 21 T cell receptor beta chains came from one sample sequenced in a study of T cell repertoires in cytomegalovirus infection. TCRdb processed the reads anew with MiXCR; each CDR3 protein has one entry. The repertoire holds approximately 500,000 distinct CDR3 sequences, with roughly a third as singletons. Their recognized antigens are unknown. The sequencing here drew on cultured PBMCs, taken from culture after CMV antigen stimulation. The receptors derive from a human donor in good health (CMV status not recorded). Some clones in this sample may be carry-over from other donors' samples.

The chain links TRBV27 to TRBJ2-6; TRBD2 agrees at 11 bases. V shed 1 base, J shed 0 bases, and the junction held 2 bases outside the gene matches. Germline V gives CDR1 MNHEY, CDR2 SMNVEV (reference sequence). CDR3 length: 18 residues. The CDR3 reads CASSLLTSGISGANVLTF. CDR3 bases: TGTGCCAGCAGTTTATTGACTAGCGGGATCTCTGGGGCCAACGTCCTGACTTTC.

This clonotype was counted only a few times. The rearrangement links TRBV4-1 to TRBJ2-7, with D tentatively TRBD1 or TRBD2 (5 bases each). Germline CDR1 and CDR2: MGHRA and YSYEKL. CDR3 size: 15 residues. Trimming took off 1 base at V and 2 bases at J, with 12 bases between the two ends. CDR3 amino acids: CASSQAGTSAYEQYF. For the CDR3, the DNA is TGCGCCAGCAGCCAAGCAGGGACCTCCGCCTACGAGCAGTACTTC.

The rearrangement links TRBV7-2 to TRBJ1-6; no firm D call. Germline loops: CDR1 SGHTA, CDR2 FQGNSA. The CDR3 runs to 14 residues. V was cut by 5 bases and J by 7 bases, with 12 bases left in between. CDR3 in DNA: TGTGCCAGCAGCCTCCGCTCGGGCAATTCACCCCTCCACTTT. Translated, it gives CASSLRSGNSPLHF. The whole variable domain, filled in from reference TRBV7-2 and TRBJ1-6, reads GAGVSQSPSNKVTEKGKDVELRCDPISGHTALYWYRQSLGQGLEFLIYFQGNSAPDKSGLPSDRFSAERTGGSVSTLTIQRTQQEDSAVYLCASSLRSGNSPLHFGNGTRLTVT.

This clonotype was detected once. The rearrangement links TRBV15 to TRBJ2-3; TRBD2 aligns across 13 bases. Germline loops: CDR1 LNHNV, CDR2 YYDKDF (reference sequence). The CDR3 covers 16 residues. Trimming at V came to 0 bases and at J to 4 bases, leaving 1 base not matched to a gene. The DNA of the CDR3 is TGTGCCACCAGCAGAGAACTAGCGGGAGGGCCAGATACGCAGTATTTT. Translation: CATSRELAGGPDTQYF.

This clonotype was recorded only once. The V gene is TRBV18, the J gene TRBJ2-3; the match to TRBD2 covers 9 bases. The CDR3 runs 17 residues. V was clipped by 0 bases and J by 3 bases; unmatched bases: 7. Germline CDR1 is KGHSH and CDR2 is LQKENI. The CDR3 reads CASSPPSSGTLTDTQYF. The CDR3 DNA follows: TGTGCCAGCTCACCACCCTCTAGCGGGACACTAACAGATACGCAGTATTTT.

This clonotype occurred a few times. The gene calls are TRBV18 and TRBJ2-7; D is unclear. The CDR3 has 13 amino acids. Germline values: CDR1 KGHSH, CDR2 LQKENI. The V gene lost 3 bases and the J gene lost 3 bases, with 9 bases spanning the gap. The CDR3 DNA is TGTGCCAGCTCACCTTCACATGGCTACGAGCAGTACTTC. Protein: CASSPSHGYEQYF.

This clonotype was seen only a few times. The rearrangement joins TRBV6-2 or TRBV6-3 to TRBJ1-5; D uncertain. Germline loops: CDR1 MNHEY, CDR2 SVGEGT. V lost 8 bases, J lost 6 bases, and 17 bases lay in between. This CDR3 is built from 14 residues. The CDR3 coding sequence is TGTGCCAGCCTACCGCGCGGAGGGATTCAGCCCCAGCATTTT. Translated: CASLPRGGIQPQHF.

A few counts support this clonotype. The chain couples TRBV7-9 to TRBJ2-7, with 8 bases matching TRBD2. Germline values: CDR1 SEHNR, CDR2 FQNEAQ (reference sequence). The ends lost 5 bases at V and 2 bases at J; junction bases unmatched: 5. The CDR3 length is 14 residues. As DNA, the CDR3 is TGTGCCAGCAGCCGTAGCGGGGAGCCCTACGAGCAGTACGTC. Translated, it gives CASSRSGEPYEQYV.

V gene TRBV6-1 combines with J gene TRBJ2-1, with 12 bases matching TRBD1. Germline CDR1 MNHNS, CDR2 SASEGT. J was trimmed by 7 bases and V by 6 bases; bases with no gene match: 10. The CDR3 runs to 16 residues. In DNA form, the CDR3 reads TGTGCCAGCAGCCCACTGTCGGGACAGGGGGCTAATGAGCAGTTCTTC. This codes for CASSPLSGQGANEQFF.

A few counts support this clonotype. V usage is TRBV19 and J usage is TRBJ2-3; the match to TRBD2 covers 8 bases. The CDR3 covers 15 residues. Germline V gene data show CDR1 as LNHDA and CDR2 as SQIVND (reference sequence). J lost 2 bases, V lost 2 bases, and 3 bases had no gene match. The CDR3, as DNA: TGTGCCAGTAGTATAAATAGCGGGGACACAGATACGCAGTATTTT. Translating it yields CASSINSGDTDTQYF.

The rearrangement links TRBV6-8 to TRBJ2-3; 15 nucleotides align to TRBD2. Germline CDR1 and CDR2: MNHGY and SAAAGT. This CDR3 comprises 15 residues. V lost 5 bases and J lost 4; bases outside the gene matches: 1. CDR3 in amino acids: CASSGLAGGSDTQYF. The DNA of the CDR3 is TGTGCCAGCAGTGGACTAGCGGGAGGGTCAGATACGCAGTATTTT.

The J gene is TRBJ2-1, the V gene TRBV27; D might be TRBD2 (5 bases). Germline-derived CDR1 and CDR2 are MNHEY and SMNVEV (reference sequence). Trimming pared 6 bases from V and 6 bases from J, leaving 21 bases between. The CDR3 length is 16 residues. The CDR3 is CASSPLTGKGGNEQFF. The CDR3 DNA sequence: TGTGCCAGCAGCCCACTTACGGGGAAAGGCGGCAATGAGCAGTTCTTC.

The J gene is TRBJ2-1, the V gene TRBV24-1; the D is unclear. Between the trimmed V and J ends, which lost 9 bases and 5 bases, there was a span of 13 bases. Germline V gene sequence: CDR1 KGHDR, CDR2 SFDVKD. This CDR3 has 13 amino acids. The CDR3 is CATSDGANNEQFF. CDR3 DNA sequence: TGTGCCACCTCGGACGGAGCAAACAATGAGCAGTTCTTC.

The V call is TRBV6-2 or TRBV6-3, the J call TRBJ2-1; D might be TRBD2 (6 bases). Trimming shortened V by 3 bases and J by 6 bases, and 18 bases separated the two germline ends. Germline lookup yields CDR1 MNHEY and CDR2 SVGEGT. The CDR3 covers 16 residues. This CDR3 reads CASSYPGSYISNEQFF. CDR3 nucleotide sequence: TGTGCCAGCAGTTATCCCGGGAGCTACATTTCCAATGAGCAGTTCTTC.

This clonotype was observed a handful of times. The CDR3 loop is CASSNRGGNGYTF. CDR3 sequence (DNA): TGTGCCAGCAGCAACAGGGGCGGTAATGGCTACACCTTC. The chain couples TRBV6-1 to TRBJ1-2, with 7 bases that match TRBD1. V was pared by 6 bases and J by 6 bases, with 7 bases of the junction left unmatched. The CDR3 has 13 amino acids. In germline, CDR1 is MNHNS, CDR2 SASEGT.

Here the CDR3 reads CASRAPGQYNSPLHF. For the CDR3, the DNA is TGTGCCAGCAGAGCCCCGGGACAGTATAATTCACCCCTCCACTTT. The rearrangement joins TRBV6-1 to TRBJ1-6, with TRBD1 matching over 7 bases. CDR1 and CDR2 (germline): MNHNS, SASEGT. The J segment lost 4 bases and the V segment lost 6 bases, leaving 6 bases of the junction unmatched. The CDR3 sequence is 15 residues long.

The chain employs TRBV7-2 and TRBJ2-1; TRBD2 might be the D (7 bases). Germline CDR1 SGHTA, CDR2 FQGNSA. Between the trimmed V and J ends, which lost 5 bases and 6 bases, there was a span of 11 bases. The CDR3 covers 13 residues. The CDR3 sequence: CASSARGANEQFF. For the CDR3, the DNA is TGTGCCAGCAGCGCTCGGGGGGCCAATGAGCAGTTCTTC. Combining the CDR3 with reference TRBV7-2 and TRBJ2-1 gives the whole variable domain GAGVSQSPSNKVTEKGKDVELRCDPISGHTALYWYRQSLGQGLEFLIYFQGNSAPDKSGLPSDRFSAERTGGSVSTLTIQRTQQEDSAVYLCASSARGANEQFFGPGTRLTVL.

This clonotype was counted many times. This rearrangement joins TRBV7-2 to TRBJ1-4, with TRBD1 as a possible D gene (5 bases). The CDR3 is 15 residues long. The ends were cut back, 4 bases at V and 6 bases at J, with 15 bases in the middle. Germline V CDR1 and CDR2: SGHTA, FQGNSA. CDR3 region: CASSSQGVSDEKLFF. CDR3 DNA: TGTGCCAGCAGCTCCCAGGGAGTATCGGATGAAAAACTGTTTTTT.

This clonotype occurred a few times. The chain couples TRBV7-9 to TRBJ1-5; TRBD1 matches 10 bases. Trimming removed 5 bases from V and 5 bases from J; junction bases left unmatched: 9. In germline, CDR1 is SEHNR, CDR2 FQNEAQ (reference sequence). The CDR3 has 16 residues. In DNA, the CDR3 is TGTGCCAGCAGCCCGGGGACAGGGGAAGGGTATCAGCCCCAGCATTTT. This codes for CASSPGTGEGYQPQHF.

This clonotype was seen a handful of times. J is TRBJ1-1 and V is TRBV19, with 8 nucleotides matching TRBD1. The CDR3 is 13 residues long. Germline loops: CDR1 LNHDA, CDR2 SQIVND (reference sequence). V lost 5 bases and J lost 6; bases outside the gene matches: 5. Here the CDR3 reads CASSAQGGAEAFF. The CDR3 nucleotides are TGTGCCAGTAGTGCACAGGGGGGGGCTGAAGCTTTCTTT.

This clonotype showed up just a few times. The rearrangement links TRBV7-9 to TRBJ1-3; TRBD1 is a possible D gene (5 bases). The CDR3 runs to 16 residues. Germline CDR1 SEHNR, CDR2 FQNEAQ (reference sequence). Deletions cut 5 bases from V and 2 bases from J, with 16 bases between. CDR3 bases: TGTGCCAGCAGCCCGGGGGTTGAGAGAACTGGAAACACCATATATTTT. This sequence encodes CASSPGVERTGNTIYF.